The table lists the clone carrying this TCR beta chain with many counts. Its target is unknown. From the multiplex PCR reads, TCRdb called clonotypes with MiXCR, one entry per CDR3 protein. Among about 230,000 distinct CDR3 sequences listed, 32% were seen once. The data are from a study of breast tumors, draining lymph nodes, adjacent tissues. The study's findings and limits: Compared with lymph nodes, tumors were less diverse; compared with nontumor tissue, more. That most tumor T cells come from lymph nodes remained unproven. The data were judged consistent with most tumor T cells coming from lymph node and expanding in tumor.

In germline, CDR1 is DFQATT, CDR2 SNEGSKA (reference sequence). This CDR3 is built from 15 residues. V trimming: 3 bases; J trimming: 0 bases; junction bases outside the gene matches: 6. The lymph nodes were axillary draining lymph nodes from breast cancer patients. The chain joins TRBV20-1 to TRBJ2-3, with 7 bases aligning to TRBD2. This TCR was recovered from a female donor with breast cancer. Some clones in this sample may be carry-over from other donors' samples. The sample was axillary lymph node tissue. The CDR3 DNA sequence: TGCAGTGCTAGTCCTAGCGGCACTAGCACAGATACGCAGTATTTT. The encoded protein is CSASPSGTSTDTQYF.